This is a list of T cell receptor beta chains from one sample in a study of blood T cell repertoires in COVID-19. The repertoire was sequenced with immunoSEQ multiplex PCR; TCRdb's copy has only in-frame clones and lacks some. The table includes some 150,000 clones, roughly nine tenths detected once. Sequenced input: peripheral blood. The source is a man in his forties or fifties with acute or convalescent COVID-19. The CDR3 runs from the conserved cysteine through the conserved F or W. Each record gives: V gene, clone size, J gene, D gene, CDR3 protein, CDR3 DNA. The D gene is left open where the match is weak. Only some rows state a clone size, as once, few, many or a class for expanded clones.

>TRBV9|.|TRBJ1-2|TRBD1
CASSQRPKGATYGYTF
TGTGCCAGCAGCCAACGTCCTAAGGGGGCGACCTATGGCTACACCTTC
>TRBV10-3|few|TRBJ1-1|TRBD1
CAASDRESSEAFF
TGTGCCGCTTCGGACAGGGAGTCCTCTGAAGCTTTCTTT
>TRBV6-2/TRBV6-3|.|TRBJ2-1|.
CASSYLGLAEQFF
TGTGCCAGCAGTTACCTGGGACTCGCTGAGCAGTTCTTC
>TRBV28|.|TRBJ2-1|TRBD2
CASSLGGRYYNEQFF
TGTGCCAGCAGTTTGGGCGGGAGGTACTACAATGAGCAGTTCTTC
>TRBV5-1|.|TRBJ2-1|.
CASSLKPTELSYNEQFF
TGCGCCAGCAGCTTGAAACCGACAGAACTCTCCTACAATGAGCAGTTCTTC
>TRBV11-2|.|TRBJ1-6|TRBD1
CASSLDPGGSPLHF
TGTGCCAGCAGCTTAGATCCAGGGGGATCACCCCTCCACTTT
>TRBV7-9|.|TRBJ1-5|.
CASTPGGVDQPQHF
TGTGCCAGCACACCTGGGGGCGTCGATCAGCCCCAGCATTTT
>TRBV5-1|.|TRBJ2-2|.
CASSHNVGLDTGELFF
TGCGCCAGCAGCCATAATGTGGGCCTTGACACCGGGGAGCTGTTTTTT
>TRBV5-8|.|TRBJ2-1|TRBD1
CASSSGTEYNEQFF
TGTGCCAGCAGCTCCGGGACAGAGTACAATGAGCAGTTCTTC
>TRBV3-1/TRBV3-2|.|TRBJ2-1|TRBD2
CASSLRRTSGASYNEQFF
TGTGCCAGCAGCCTCCGAAGGACTAGCGGGGCCTCCTACAATGAGCAGTTCTTC
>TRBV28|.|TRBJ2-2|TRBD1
CASRSGQANTGELFF
TGTGCCAGCAGATCGGGACAGGCCAACACCGGGGAGCTGTTTTTT